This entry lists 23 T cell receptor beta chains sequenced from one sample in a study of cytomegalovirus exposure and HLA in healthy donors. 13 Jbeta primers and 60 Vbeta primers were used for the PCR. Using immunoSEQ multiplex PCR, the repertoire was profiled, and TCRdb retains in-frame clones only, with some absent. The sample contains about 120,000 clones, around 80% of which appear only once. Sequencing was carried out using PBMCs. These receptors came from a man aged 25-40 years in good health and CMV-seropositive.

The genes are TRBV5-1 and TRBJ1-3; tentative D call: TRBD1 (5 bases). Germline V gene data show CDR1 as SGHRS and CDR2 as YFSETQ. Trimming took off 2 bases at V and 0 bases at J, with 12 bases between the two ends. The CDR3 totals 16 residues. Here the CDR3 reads CASSLWDSSSGNTIYF. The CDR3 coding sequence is TGCGCCAGCAGCTTATGGGACTCGAGCTCTGGAAACACCATATATTTT.

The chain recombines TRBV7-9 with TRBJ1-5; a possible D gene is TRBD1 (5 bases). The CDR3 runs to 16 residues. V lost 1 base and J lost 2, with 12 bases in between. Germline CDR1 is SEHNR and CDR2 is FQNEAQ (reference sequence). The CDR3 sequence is CASSLGGWGGNQPQHF. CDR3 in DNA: TGTGCCAGCAGCTTAGGGGGGTGGGGGGGCAATCAGCCCCAGCATTTT.

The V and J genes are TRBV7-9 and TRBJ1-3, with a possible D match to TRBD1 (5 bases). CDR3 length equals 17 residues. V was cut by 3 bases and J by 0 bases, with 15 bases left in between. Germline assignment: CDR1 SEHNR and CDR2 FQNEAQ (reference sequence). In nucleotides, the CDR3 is TGTGCCAGCAGCTTCTCCAGGGCCGAATTCTCTGGAAACACCATATATTTT. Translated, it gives CASSFSRAEFSGNTIYF.

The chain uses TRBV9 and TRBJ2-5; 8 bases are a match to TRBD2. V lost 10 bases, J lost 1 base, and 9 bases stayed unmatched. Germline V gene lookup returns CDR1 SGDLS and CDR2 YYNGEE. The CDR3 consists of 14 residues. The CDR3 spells CASGGGDLQETQYF. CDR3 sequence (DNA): TGTGCCTCCGGGGGGGGAGATCTCCAAGAGACCCAGTACTTC.

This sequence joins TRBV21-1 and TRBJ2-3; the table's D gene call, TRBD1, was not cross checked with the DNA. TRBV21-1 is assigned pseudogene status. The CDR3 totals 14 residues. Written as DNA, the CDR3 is TGCCAAGAAGGGGGCCCCTATAGCACAGATACGCAGTATTTT. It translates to CQEGGPYSTDTQYF.

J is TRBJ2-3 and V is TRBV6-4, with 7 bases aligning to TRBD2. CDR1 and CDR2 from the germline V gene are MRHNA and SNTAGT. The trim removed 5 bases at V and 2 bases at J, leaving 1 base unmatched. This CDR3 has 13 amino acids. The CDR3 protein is CASSRDYTDTQYF. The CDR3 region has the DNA TGTGCCAGCAGTCGGGACTACACAGATACGCAGTATTTT.

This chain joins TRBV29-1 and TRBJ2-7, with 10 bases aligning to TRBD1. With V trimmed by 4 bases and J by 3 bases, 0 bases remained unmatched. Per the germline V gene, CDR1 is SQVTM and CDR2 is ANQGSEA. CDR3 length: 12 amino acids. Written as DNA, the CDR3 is TGCAGCGTTGGGGACAGGGGCTACGAGCAGTACTTC. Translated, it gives CSVGDRGYEQYF.

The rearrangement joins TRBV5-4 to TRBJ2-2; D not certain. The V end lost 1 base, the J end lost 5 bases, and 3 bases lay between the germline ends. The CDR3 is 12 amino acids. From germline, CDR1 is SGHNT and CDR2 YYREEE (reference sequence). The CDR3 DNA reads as TGTGCCAGCAGCTTGCTGACCGGGGAGCTGTTTTTT. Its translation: CASSLLTGELFF.

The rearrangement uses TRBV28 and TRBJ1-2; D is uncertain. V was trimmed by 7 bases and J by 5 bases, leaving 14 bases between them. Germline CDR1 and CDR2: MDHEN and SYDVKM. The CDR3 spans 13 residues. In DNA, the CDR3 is TGTGCCAGCACCCCCCGCACAATTTATGGCTACACCTTC. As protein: CASTPRTIYGYTF.

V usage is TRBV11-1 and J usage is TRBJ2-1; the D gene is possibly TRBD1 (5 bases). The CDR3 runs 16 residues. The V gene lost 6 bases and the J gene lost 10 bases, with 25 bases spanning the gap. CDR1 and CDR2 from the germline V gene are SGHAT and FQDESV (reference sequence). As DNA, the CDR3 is TGTGCCAGCAGGGACCCCAGCTCAGGCCACTCAGGGGAGCAGTTCTTC. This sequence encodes CASRDPSSGHSGEQFF.

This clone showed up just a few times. This chain's CDR3 is CASSLTVLDTDTQYF. The CDR3 DNA reads TGTGCCAGCAGCTTAACGGTACTCGACACAGATACGCAGTATTTT. V and J are TRBV7-9 and TRBJ2-3; D not resolved. The CDR3 sequence is 15 residues long. Germline CDR1 and CDR2: SEHNR and FQNEAQ (reference sequence). V lost 2 bases, J lost 2 bases, and 11 bases lay in between.

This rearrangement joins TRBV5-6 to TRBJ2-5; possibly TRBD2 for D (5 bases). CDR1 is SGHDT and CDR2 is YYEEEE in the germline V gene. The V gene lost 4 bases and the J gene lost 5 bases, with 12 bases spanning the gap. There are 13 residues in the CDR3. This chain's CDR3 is CASSPERGETQYF. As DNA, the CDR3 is TGTGCCAGCAGCCCGGAGCGAGGGGAGACCCAGTACTTC.

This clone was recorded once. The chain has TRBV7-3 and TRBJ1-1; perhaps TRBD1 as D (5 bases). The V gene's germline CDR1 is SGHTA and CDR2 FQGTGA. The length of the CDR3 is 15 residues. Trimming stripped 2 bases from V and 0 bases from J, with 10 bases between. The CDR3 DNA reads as TGTGCCAGCAGCTTATGGGGGGGGATGAACACTGAAGCTTTCTTT. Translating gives CASSLWGGMNTEAFF.

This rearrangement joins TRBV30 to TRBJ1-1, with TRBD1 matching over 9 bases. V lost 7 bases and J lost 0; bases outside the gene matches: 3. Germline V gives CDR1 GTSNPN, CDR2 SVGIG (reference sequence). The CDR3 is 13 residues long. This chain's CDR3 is CAYGQGMNTEAFF. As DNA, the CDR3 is TGTGCCTACGGACAGGGGATGAACACTGAAGCTTTCTTT.

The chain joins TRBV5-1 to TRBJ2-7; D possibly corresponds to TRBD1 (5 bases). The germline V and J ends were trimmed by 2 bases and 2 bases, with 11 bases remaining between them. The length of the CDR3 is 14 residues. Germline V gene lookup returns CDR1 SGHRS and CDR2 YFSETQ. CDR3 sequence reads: CASSLGTGPYEQYF. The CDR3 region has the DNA TGCGCCAGCAGCTTAGGAACAGGACCCTACGAGCAGTACTTC.

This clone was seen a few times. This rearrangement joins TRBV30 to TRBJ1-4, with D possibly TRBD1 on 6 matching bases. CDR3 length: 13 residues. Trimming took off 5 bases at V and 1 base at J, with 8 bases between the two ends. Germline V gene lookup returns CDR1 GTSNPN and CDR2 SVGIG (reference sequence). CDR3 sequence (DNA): TGTGCCTGGTCAGGGGTAACTAATGAAAAACTGTTTTTT. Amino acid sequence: CAWSGVTNEKLFF.

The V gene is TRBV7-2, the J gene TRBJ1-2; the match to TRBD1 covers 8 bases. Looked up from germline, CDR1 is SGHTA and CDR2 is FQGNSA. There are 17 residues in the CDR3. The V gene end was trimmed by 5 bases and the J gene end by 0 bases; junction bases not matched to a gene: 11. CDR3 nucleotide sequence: TGTGCCAGCAGCCCTGGGACAGGACAACCTTCTAACTATGGCTACACCTTC. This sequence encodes CASSPGTGQPSNYGYTF.

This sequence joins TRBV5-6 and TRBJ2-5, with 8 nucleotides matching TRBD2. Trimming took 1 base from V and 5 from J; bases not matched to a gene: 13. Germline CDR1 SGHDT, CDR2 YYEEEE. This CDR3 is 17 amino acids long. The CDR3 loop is CASSLSTSGTRGETQYF. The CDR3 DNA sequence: TGTGCCAGCAGCTTGTCGACCTCCGGGACTAGGGGCGAGACCCAGTACTTC.

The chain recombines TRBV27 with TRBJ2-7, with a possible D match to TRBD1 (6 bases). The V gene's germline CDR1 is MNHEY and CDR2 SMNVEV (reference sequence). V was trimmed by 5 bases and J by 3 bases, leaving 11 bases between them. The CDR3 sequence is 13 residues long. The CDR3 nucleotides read TGTGCCAGCAGTCATAGACAGGACTACGAGCAGTACTTC. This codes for CASSHRQDYEQYF.

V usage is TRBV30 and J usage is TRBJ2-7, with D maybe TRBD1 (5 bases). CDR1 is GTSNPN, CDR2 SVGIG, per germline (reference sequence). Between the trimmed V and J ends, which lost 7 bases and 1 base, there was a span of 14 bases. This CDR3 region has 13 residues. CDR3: CASTRQNSYEQYF. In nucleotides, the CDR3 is TGTGCCTCGACTCGACAGAATTCCTACGAGCAGTACTTC.

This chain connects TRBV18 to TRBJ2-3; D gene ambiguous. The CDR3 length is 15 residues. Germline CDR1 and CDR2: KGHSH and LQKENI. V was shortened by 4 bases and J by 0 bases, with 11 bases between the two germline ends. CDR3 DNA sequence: TGTGCCAGCTCACTGGTGGTACAAAGCACAGATACGCAGTATTTT. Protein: CASSLVVQSTDTQYF.

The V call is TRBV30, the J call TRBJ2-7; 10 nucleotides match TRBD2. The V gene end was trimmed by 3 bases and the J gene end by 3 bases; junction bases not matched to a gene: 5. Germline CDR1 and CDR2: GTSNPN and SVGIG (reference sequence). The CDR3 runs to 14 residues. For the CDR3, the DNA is TGTGCCTGGAGGAGCGGGGGGGACCTCTACGAGCAGTACTTC. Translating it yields CAWRSGGDLYEQYF.

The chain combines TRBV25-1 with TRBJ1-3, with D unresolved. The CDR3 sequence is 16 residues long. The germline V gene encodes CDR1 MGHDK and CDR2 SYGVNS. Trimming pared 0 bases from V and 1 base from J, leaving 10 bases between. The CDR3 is CASSEYGTESGNTIYF. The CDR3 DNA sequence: TGTGCCAGCAGTGAATATGGTACAGAATCTGGAAACACCATATATTTT.